A selection of T cell receptor beta chains follows, all from one sample in a study of cytomegalovirus exposure and HLA in healthy donors. Measured with immunoSEQ multiplex PCR; TCRdb has only the in-frame clones, and not every one. This table has under 200,000 clones, roughly 80% appearing once. Material: PBMCs. Receptor source: a male donor in good health and CMV-seronegative. The CDR3 runs from the conserved cysteine through the conserved F or W. D genes are given only for firm matches. Only part of the rows carry a size: once, few, many, or a class if the clone is expanded.

>-|TRBJ1-2|TRBV7-9|-
TGTGCCAGCAGCTCGGACTACTATGGCTACACCTTC
CASSSDYYGYTF
>-|TRBJ2-1|TRBV29-1|-
TGCAGCGTTGGGATCAGGTCACCGAACAATGAGCAGTTCTTC
CSVGIRSPNNEQFF
>-|TRBJ2-7|TRBV7-8|once
TGTGCCAGCAGCCGTGCAGGGGATTTAAGCTCCTACGAGCAGTACTTC
CASSRAGDLSSYEQYF
>TRBD2|TRBJ2-7|TRBV6-1|-
TGTGCCAGCAGTGTCCTAAATCTAGCGGGGGTTCCCTACGAGCAGTACTTC
CASSVLNLAGVPYEQYF
>TRBD1|TRBJ1-1|TRBV10-3|few
TGTGCCATCAATGACCCGGGACAGACGAACACTGAAGCTTTCTTT
CAINDPGQTNTEAFF
>-|TRBJ1-1|TRBV29-1|-
TGCAGCGGACTGGGACAAATGAACACTGAAGCTTTCTTT
CSGLGQMNTEAFF
>-|TRBJ2-5|TRBV10-3|-
TGTGCCATCAGTGACAGGGGCGGCGAGACCCAGTACTTC
CAISDRGGETQYF
>TRBD1|TRBJ2-7|TRBV11-3|few
TGTGCCAGCAGCACAGGGACAGGCTCTTCCTACGAGCAGTACTTC
CASSTGTGSSYEQYF
>TRBD1|TRBJ1-2|TRBV5-1|-
TGCGCCAGCAGCTTGGAACAGGGGTATGGCTACACCTTC
CASSLEQGYGYTF
>TRBD1|TRBJ1-4|TRBV4-3|-
TGCGCCAGCAGCCATAGGAGACAGGGTAATGAAAAACTGTTTTTT
CASSHRRQGNEKLFF
>-|TRBJ1-2|TRBV7-9|-
TGTGCCAGCAGCTTCGAGGGTATCACCTATGGCTACACCTTC
CASSFEGITYGYTF
>-|TRBJ1-2|TRBV27|few
TGTGCCAGCAGTTTATATCGGGGGAGTAGAGGCTACACCTTC
CASSLYRGSRGYTF
>TRBD2|TRBJ2-1|TRBV2|-
TGTGCCAGCAGGACTAGCGGGGGGGGCAATGAGCAGTTCTTC
CASRTSGGGNEQFF
>-|TRBJ2-1|TRBV6-1|-
TGTGCCAGCAGTGAATTTCGGGGAATCCAAACCTACAATGAGCAGTTCTTC
CASSEFRGIQTYNEQFF
>-|TRBJ2-3|TRBV11-2|few
TGTGCCAGCAGCCACGGGAGCCCAGATACGCAGTATTTT
CASSHGSPDTQYF
>TRBD1|TRBJ1-5|TRBV10-3|-
TGTGCCATCAGCGACTCGGGACAGGGTTTCGGGCAGCCCCAGCATTTT
CAISDSGQGFGQPQHF
>-|TRBJ1-2|TRBV2|few
TGTGCCAGCAGTGAACGAGTAAGCGATGGCTACACCTTC
CASSERVSDGYTF
>-|TRBJ1-5|TRBV4-1|-
TGCGCCAGCAGCCAAACCGGGGGGAAGAGCAATCAGCCCCAGCATTTT
CASSQTGGKSNQPQHF
>-|TRBJ2-1|TRBV7-9|-
TGTGCCAGCAGCTATACGGGGAATGAGCAGTTCTTC
CASSYTGNEQFF
>TRBD1|TRBJ1-6|TRBV4-2|-
TGTGCCAGCAGCCAAAAGGGAGGGACAGGGAGTAGTTCACCCCTCCACTTT
CASSQKGGTGSSSPLHF
>TRBD1|TRBJ1-1|TRBV6-5|-
TGTGCCAGCAGGCCAGGGGGGTCGGGCACTGAAGCTTTCTTT
CASRPGGSGTEAFF
>-|TRBJ1-3|TRBV28|-
TGTGCCAGCAGTTTGAAGGGGGTTGACACCATATATTTT
CASSLKGVDTIYF
>-|TRBJ2-1|TRBV15|-
TGTGCCACCTCCGAGTGGACACCTTACTACAATGAGCAGTTCTTC
CATSEWTPYYNEQFF
>-|TRBJ2-1|TRBV5-4|-
TGTGCCACCGAGGGGACAAACTCCTACAATGAGCAGTTCTTC
CATEGTNSYNEQFF
>-|TRBJ2-1|TRBV5-4|few
TGTGCCAGCACCACCGACAGTTACAATGAGCAGTTCTTC
CASTTDSYNEQFF
>-|TRBJ1-4|TRBV6-1|-
TGTGCCAGCAGTGAAAATACAGCAACTAATGAAAAACTGTTTTTT
CASSENTATNEKLFF
>-|TRBJ1-1|TRBV7-2|few
TGTGCCAGCAGCTTAGTAATGAACACTGAAGCTTTCTTT
CASSLVMNTEAFF
>-|TRBJ1-2|TRBV4-1|-
TGCGCCAGCAGCCCCCAGGAGGGGAGGCCGTCGGCTGGCTACACCTTC
CASSPQEGRPSAGYTF
>-|TRBJ1-4|TRBV7-9|-
TGTGCCAGCAGCTTAGTCGGGAGGGATGAAAAACTGTTTTTT
CASSLVGRDEKLFF